This entry describes one TCR beta chain. Trimming took off 0 bases at V and 3 bases at J, with 8 bases between the two ends. Germline values: CDR1 LGHNA, CDR2 YSLEER. The CDR3 has 14 amino acids. Using immunoSEQ multiplex PCR, the repertoire was profiled, and TCRdb retains in-frame clones only, with some absent. Found here are about 100,000 clones, about 91% of them singletons; the top ten hold about 6.3%. The data were taken from a study of blood T cell repertoires in COVID-19. The chain carries TRBV4-3 and TRBJ1-1; D remains unclear. Sequenced: peripheral blood. The clonotype originates from a human donor in a cohort sampled during active COVID-19. The CDR3 region has the DNA TGCGCCAGCAGCCAAGAGGGAGGATACACTGAAGCTTTCTTT. Amino acids: CASSQEGGYTEAFF.